This T cell receptor (beta chain) derives from a study of CD8 T cells in ankylosing spondylitis. Findings and limits, study-wide: A TCR beta motif of several highly homologous variants seemed to mark ankylosing spondylitis blood.

TCRdb itself ran the 5' RACE reads through MiXCR, one entry per CDR3 protein. Of about 160,000 distinct CDR3 sequences listed, about 42% are singletons. Worth noting for this clonotype: Its specificity is not known.

After removal of 5 bases from V and 3 bases from J, the junction contained 7 bases not matched to a gene. The CDR3 totals 15 residues. Germline assignment: CDR1 MNHEY and CDR2 SVGEGT. This chain links TRBV6-2 or TRBV6-3 with TRBJ2-1, with 7 bases matching TRBD1. This sequence originates from a male donor with ankylosing spondylitis. The sequenced sample was synovial fluid, either unsorted or a sorted T cell fraction (not recorded which). The CDR3 region has the DNA TGTGCCAGCAGTGCCCCTCAGGGGGACTACAATGAGCAGTTCTTC. Protein sequence: CASSAPQGDYNEQFF.